This T cell receptor beta chain came from a study of shared clonotypes between healthy human individuals. Whole-study context: The donor group consisted of a couple of women and a few men, aged 18 to 49.

The CDR3 loop spans 17 amino acids. The germline CDR1 and CDR2 sequences are MGHRA and YSYEKL. Trimming took off 0 bases at V and 0 bases at J, with 14 bases between the two ends. Overall study findings and caveats: On the whole, naive subsets had larger estimated richness than memory subsets had.

Approximately 30,000 T cell genomes (approximately 0.2 ug DNA) went into each sorted-subset replicate. Assay used: immunoSEQ multiplex PCR; TCRdb lists only in-frame clones, some missing. Of about a million clones listed, around 80% are singletons. Regarding this clone: Its antigen is still unknown.

The sequencing sample was made of memory CD4+ T cells sorted from blood. Noted subset: CD45RA-negative fraction. V is TRBV4-1 and J is TRBJ1-2; D ambiguous. The TCR was taken from a young man in good health. Written as DNA, the CDR3 is TGCGCCAGCAGCCAAGACACCACCACCTCTACTAACTATGGCTACACCTTC. It translates to CASSQDTTTSTNYGYTF.